Listed below are T cell receptor beta chains from one sample, sequenced in a study of shared clonotypes between healthy human individuals. Libraries were prepared by immunoSEQ multiplex PCR; TCRdb keeps only in-frame clonotypes and omits some of them. The profile shows around 600,000 clones, around 96% of them singletons. Sequenced: naive CD8+ T cells sorted from blood. The receptors shown here come from a woman aged 25 to 39 in good health. Both conserved end residues are part of each CDR3. D genes are given only for firm matches. Only some rows state a clone size, as once, few, many or a class for expanded clones.

V gene: TRBV5-6; J gene: TRBJ1-1; clone size: .; D gene: .; CDR3 DNA: TGTGCCAGCAGCTCCACGGAATGGAGGGGCGCGAACACTGAAGCTTTCTTT; CDR3 protein: CASSSTEWRGANTEAFF
V gene: TRBV7-6; J gene: TRBJ2-7; clone size: .; D gene: TRBD2; CDR3 DNA: TGTGCCAGCAGCTCACTAACTAGCGGCGCCTACGAGCAGTACTTC; CDR3 protein: CASSSLTSGAYEQYF
V gene: TRBV4-2; J gene: TRBJ2-5; clone size: .; D gene: .; CDR3 DNA: TGTGCCAGCAGCCAAGGTCTGGCCTACCAAGAGACCCAGTACTTC; CDR3 protein: CASSQGLAYQETQYF
V gene: TRBV10-2; J gene: TRBJ1-1; clone size: .; D gene: .; CDR3 DNA: TGCGCCAGCAGTGAGTCAAGGGAGGTCACTGAAGCTTTCTTT; CDR3 protein: CASSESREVTEAFF
V gene: TRBV7-9; J gene: TRBJ2-1; clone size: .; D gene: TRBD1; CDR3 DNA: TGTGCCAGCAGCACAATAAACACAGGGGTCCCCTACAATGAGCAGTTCTTC; CDR3 protein: CASSTINTGVPYNEQFF
V gene: TRBV7-9; J gene: TRBJ1-5; clone size: .; D gene: .; CDR3 DNA: TGTGCCAGCAGCTCACTCCGGAATCAGCCCCAGCATTTT; CDR3 protein: CASSSLRNQPQHF
V gene: TRBV7-9; J gene: TRBJ1-1; clone size: .; D gene: TRBD1; CDR3 DNA: TGTGCCAGCAAAAAGGGCCACAGGGGAGGGCAGAACGCTGAAGCTTTCTTT; CDR3 protein: CASKKGHRGGQNAEAFF
V gene: TRBV5-6; J gene: TRBJ2-7; clone size: .; D gene: .; CDR3 DNA: TGTGCCAGCAGCTTCGGGGCGGCTTACGAGCAGTACTTC; CDR3 protein: CASSFGAAYEQYF
V gene: TRBV5-1; J gene: TRBJ2-7; clone size: .; D gene: TRBD2; CDR3 DNA: TGCGCCAGCAGCTTGACTAGCGGGAGCCCAAACGAGCAGTACTTC; CDR3 protein: CASSLTSGSPNEQYF
V gene: TRBV4-1; J gene: TRBJ2-7; clone size: few; D gene: .; CDR3 DNA: TGCGCCAGCAGCCCGACACTATCCTACGAGCAGTACTTC; CDR3 protein: CASSPTLSYEQYF
V gene: TRBV27; J gene: TRBJ2-3; clone size: .; D gene: .; CDR3 DNA: TGTGCCAGCAGTTCGGAGGGGGGGCGGACAGATACGCAGTATTTT; CDR3 protein: CASSSEGGRTDTQYF
V gene: TRBV21-1; J gene: TRBJ1-1; clone size: .; D gene: .; CDR3 DNA: TGTGCCAGCAGGAGAACAAAGTTGGTCACGCAGGATGGCACTGAAGCTTTCTTT; CDR3 protein: CASRRTKLVTQDGTEAFF
V gene: TRBV29-1; J gene: TRBJ2-7; clone size: .; D gene: .; CDR3 DNA: TGCAGCGTTGTGGTGAGGAGACAGGACGAGCAGTACTTC; CDR3 protein: CSVVVRRQDEQYF
V gene: TRBV6-1; J gene: TRBJ2-3; clone size: .; D gene: .; CDR3 DNA: TGTGCCAGCAGTGAAAATCGAAGACCCTTTACGGGTACGCAGTATTTT; CDR3 protein: CASSENRRPFTGTQYF
V gene: TRBV5-4; J gene: TRBJ2-7; clone size: .; D gene: .; CDR3 DNA: TGTGCCAGCAGCTTGGCCGGAGGCAAGCCGGACGAGCAGTACTTC; CDR3 protein: CASSLAGGKPDEQYF
V gene: TRBV5-1; J gene: TRBJ2-3; clone size: .; D gene: .; CDR3 DNA: TGCGCCAGCAGCTTGGGACAGACCACAGATACGCAGTATTTT; CDR3 protein: CASSLGQTTDTQYF
V gene: TRBV28; J gene: TRBJ2-7; clone size: .; D gene: .; CDR3 DNA: TGTGCCAGCAACTCGGGAGTAGGTGACGAGCAGTACTTC; CDR3 protein: CASNSGVGDEQYF